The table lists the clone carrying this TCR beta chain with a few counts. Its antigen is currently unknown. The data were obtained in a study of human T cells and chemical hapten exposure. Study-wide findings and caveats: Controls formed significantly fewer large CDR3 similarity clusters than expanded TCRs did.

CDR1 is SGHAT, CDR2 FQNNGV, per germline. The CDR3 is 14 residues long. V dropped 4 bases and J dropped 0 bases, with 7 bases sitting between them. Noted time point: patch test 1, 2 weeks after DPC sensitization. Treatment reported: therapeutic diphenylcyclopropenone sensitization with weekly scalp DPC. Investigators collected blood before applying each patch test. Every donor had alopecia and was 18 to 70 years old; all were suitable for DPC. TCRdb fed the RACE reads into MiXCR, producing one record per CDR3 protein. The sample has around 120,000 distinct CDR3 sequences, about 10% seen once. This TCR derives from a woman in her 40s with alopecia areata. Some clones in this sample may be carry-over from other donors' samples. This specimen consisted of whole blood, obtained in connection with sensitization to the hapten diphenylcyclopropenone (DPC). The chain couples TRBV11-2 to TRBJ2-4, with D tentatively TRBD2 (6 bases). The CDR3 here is CASSSAGAKNIQYF. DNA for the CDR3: TGTGCCAGCAGCTCAGCGGGAGCCAAAAACATTCAGTACTTC.